Below, 27 T cell receptor beta chains from the same sample are listed, as sequenced in a study of regulatory dendritic cells for organ transplantation. Sequencing was performed with immunoSEQ multiplex PCR; in TCRdb, only in-frame clones are kept and a portion is missing. Found here are tens of thousands of clones, approximately 81% of them singletons; the top ten hold 0.4% to 0.45%. The sample taken for sequencing was naive CD8+ T cells from blood. Subset specified: CD45RA+ naive T cells. These receptors all come from a human donor in good health.

This chain joins TRBV6-1 and TRBJ2-5, with TRBD2 matching over 9 bases. The germline V gene has CDR1 MNHNS and CDR2 SASEGT. The CDR3 spans 14 residues. The trim removed 9 bases at V and 5 bases at J, leaving 10 bases unmatched. CDR3 DNA: TGTGCCAGTGGGGGCGGGGGGGCGAGGGAGACCCAGTACTTC. Amino acids: CASGGGGARETQYF.

This clone has just a few counts. This chain connects TRBV6-6 to TRBJ2-5, with 10 bases matching TRBD2. V lost 6 bases to trimming and J lost 3 bases; unmatched junction nucleotides: 4. This CDR3 comprises 14 residues. Germline assignment: CDR1 MNHNY and CDR2 SVGAGI (reference sequence). The CDR3 sequence is CASSLSGGKETQYF. In nucleotides, the CDR3 is TGTGCCAGCAGCCTTAGCGGGGGGAAAGAGACCCAGTACTTC.

The chain recombines TRBV5-5 with TRBJ2-1; 13 bases line up with TRBD2. This CDR3 contains 18 residues. Germline CDR1 SGHKS, CDR2 YYEKEE (reference sequence). V shed 3 bases and J 3 bases; nucleotides not matched to a gene: 9. Here the CDR3 DNA reads TGTGCCAGCAGCTCCGGGACTAGCGGGGACATTGACTACAATGAGCAGTTCTTC. Protein: CASSSGTSGDIDYNEQFF.

This rearrangement joins TRBV19 to TRBJ2-1, with D perhaps TRBD1 (5 bases). Trimming took off 1 base at V and 9 bases at J, with 10 bases between the two ends. CDR3 size: 13 residues. Germline CDR1 LNHDA, CDR2 SQIVND (reference sequence). CDR3 coding DNA: TGTGCCAGTAGTATAGGATTAGGGGCTGAGCAGTTCTTC. Translated: CASSIGLGAEQFF.

The chain is built from TRBV11-2 and TRBJ1-1; TRBD1 might be the D (5 bases). CDR1 is SGHAT, CDR2 FQNNGV, per germline. V lost 1 base, J lost 5 bases, and 11 bases lay in between. CDR3 length: 14 amino acids. The DNA of the CDR3 is TGTGCCAGCAGCTTAGGGGGCCCCCGAACTGAAGCTTTCTTT. This encodes CASSLGGPRTEAFF.

The V gene is TRBV7-9, the J gene TRBJ2-3, with 8 bases matching TRBD2. J was trimmed by 4 bases and V by 5 bases; bases with no gene match: 14. The CDR3 covers 17 residues. Germline CDR1 and CDR2: SEHNR and FQNEAQ (reference sequence). The CDR3 bases are TGTGCCAGCAGCCCGCGTTTGAGCGGGGGAGCGGCAGATACGCAGTATTTT. Translation: CASSPRLSGGAADTQYF.

The rearrangement uses TRBV7-9 and TRBJ1-2; D call uncertain. CDR3 length: 15 residues. CDR1 is SEHNR and CDR2 is FQNEAQ in the germline V gene (reference sequence). V was pared by 1 base and J by 0 bases, with 9 bases between. CDR3 in DNA: TGTGCCAGCAGCTTAGGGCAGGAAACTAACTATGGCTACACCTTC. It encodes CASSLGQETNYGYTF.

This chain links TRBV7-6 with TRBJ2-7, with 8 bases that match TRBD2. Germline V lookup: CDR1 SGHVS, CDR2 FNYEAQ. V was pared by 4 bases and J by 2 bases, with 4 bases of the junction left unmatched. This CDR3 comprises 14 residues. The CDR3, as DNA: TGTGCCAGCAGCTCGGGACTAGTTCCCTACGAGCAGTACTTC. It is translated as CASSSGLVPYEQYF.

The chain joins TRBV9 to TRBJ1-4; no clear D gene. CDR1 and CDR2 from the germline V gene are SGDLS and YYNGEE. Trimming took 3 bases from V and 0 from J, leaving 9 bases between them. The CDR3 totals 15 residues. The CDR3 region is CASSAFSATNEKLFF. The CDR3 bases are TGTGCCAGCAGCGCATTTAGTGCAACTAATGAAAAACTGTTTTTT.

This clone was observed a few times. The V call is TRBV6-5, the J call TRBJ1-1; D is uncertain. This CDR3 has 13 amino acids. The germline V gene has CDR1 MNHEY and CDR2 SVGAGI. With 2 bases removed from V and 5 bases from J, the gap between germline ends came to 9 bases. CDR3 in DNA: TGTGCCAGCAGTTACGAGAGGAGGACTGAAGCTTTCTTT. Translation gives CASSYERRTEAFF.

The chain has TRBV29-1 and TRBJ1-1; D gene ambiguous. This CDR3 is built from 13 residues. V gave up 2 bases and J gave up 5 bases, with 12 bases separating them. Germline V gene sequence: CDR1 SQVTM, CDR2 ANQGSEA. CDR3 sequence: CSVEKGSGTEAFF. The CDR3 region has the DNA TGCAGCGTTGAAAAGGGCTCGGGGACTGAAGCTTTCTTT.

The chain uses TRBV9 and TRBJ2-7; possible D gene TRBD2, 7 bases. CDR3 length: 14 amino acids. Germline values: CDR1 SGDLS, CDR2 YYNGEE. Trimming removed 1 base at V and 3 bases at J, with 11 bases between. The CDR3 DNA follows: TGTGCCAGCAGCGTACGGGGGGCGAACTACGAGCAGTACTTC. The encoded protein is CASSVRGANYEQYF.

V usage is TRBV5-6 and J usage is TRBJ2-4; D ambiguous. With 6 bases removed from V and 0 bases from J, the gap between germline ends came to 16 bases. There are 16 residues in the CDR3. Germline V gene lookup returns CDR1 SGHDT and CDR2 YYEEEE. The CDR3 nucleotides read TGTGCCAGCACCTCCCAGACAAGCCTAGCCAAAAACATTCAGTACTTC. Protein product: CASTSQTSLAKNIQYF.

The chain carries TRBV7-2 and TRBJ1-5; no reliable D call. Germline loops: CDR1 SGHTA, CDR2 FQGNSA. The CDR3 sequence is 16 residues long. V lost 1 base, J lost 0 bases, and 10 bases lay in between. The CDR3 region is CASSLGSAYSNQPQHF. The CDR3 coding sequence is TGTGCCAGCAGCTTAGGGTCAGCGTATAGCAATCAGCCCCAGCATTTT.

This clone was observed a few times. The DNA for the CDR3 is TGTGCCTTCGAAGCGGGTTCTTGGGATAATTCACCCCTCCACTTT. It is translated as CAFEAGSWDNSPLHF. This chain links TRBV7-9 with TRBJ1-6; D not certain. The germline CDR1 and CDR2 sequences are SEHNR and FQNEAQ (reference sequence). V was cut by 11 bases and J by 5 bases, with 19 bases left in between. The CDR3 runs to 15 residues.

V usage is TRBV19 and J usage is TRBJ1-5; 7 nucleotides agree with TRBD1. The length of the CDR3 is 14 residues. Germline CDR1 reads LNHDA; CDR2 reads SQIVND (reference sequence). The V and J ends lost 5 bases and 4 bases, in that order; junction bases with no gene match: 5. Here the CDR3 reads CASSDGDRNQPQHF. The CDR3 coding sequence is TGTGCCAGTAGTGATGGGGACAGAAATCAGCCCCAGCATTTT.

This clone came up once. The chain combines TRBV6-1 with TRBJ1-2, with 7 nucleotides matching TRBD1. V dropped 2 bases and J dropped 4; count of bases not matched to a gene: 7. This CDR3 comprises 15 residues. Germline CDR1 is MNHNS and CDR2 is SASEGT. CDR3 in DNA: TGTGCCAGCAGTGAAAACAGGGGATCAGGCTATGGCTACACCTTC. It encodes CASSENRGSGYGYTF.

This chain connects TRBV6-5 to TRBJ2-3; D unresolved. CDR3 length equals 14 residues. Trimming removed 5 bases from V and 8 bases from J, with 17 bases in between. Germline values: CDR1 MNHEY, CDR2 SVGAGI. CDR3 sequence (DNA): TGTGCCAGCAGTACCGGCCTAGGCGGCGGTACGCAGTATTTT. It yields the protein CASSTGLGGGTQYF.

The V call is TRBV2, the J call TRBJ2-6; D might be TRBD2 (6 bases). The V gene lost 4 bases and the J gene lost 3 bases, with 16 bases spanning the gap. The germline gives CDR1 SNHLY, CDR2 FYNNEI. The CDR3 runs to 17 residues. The CDR3 loop is CASSATSKRLGANVLTF. The CDR3 nucleotides are TGTGCCAGCAGTGCTACTAGCAAGAGGCTTGGGGCCAACGTCCTGACTTTC.

This clone was picked up one time. This chain joins TRBV19 and TRBJ1-5; D unclear. CDR1 is LNHDA and CDR2 is SQIVND in the germline V gene (reference sequence). This CDR3 comprises 14 residues. Between the trimmed V and J ends, which lost 9 bases and 3 bases, there was a span of 15 bases. For the CDR3, the DNA is TGTGCCAGCGAGGGAGAGGGCCCCAATCAGCCCCAGCATTTT. Protein product: CASEGEGPNQPQHF.

This rearrangement joins TRBV19 to TRBJ1-1, with a tentative D call TRBD1 (6 bases). CDR3 length: 15 amino acids. Germline V gene data show CDR1 as LNHDA and CDR2 as SQIVND (reference sequence). Trimming removed 3 bases from V and 1 base from J, with 12 bases in between. CDR3 nucleotide sequence: TGTGCCAGTAGTATGACGGACAGACCGAACACTGAAGCTTTCTTT. As protein: CASSMTDRPNTEAFF.

The chain uses TRBV2 and TRBJ2-3; the match to TRBD1 covers 7 bases. CDR1 and CDR2 from the germline V gene are SNHLY and FYNNEI. The CDR3 runs 14 residues. The ends lost 5 bases at V and 2 bases at J; junction bases unmatched: 4. The CDR3 DNA follows: TGTGCCAGCAGTTCAGGGGGTACCACAGATACGCAGTATTTT. It is translated as CASSSGGTTDTQYF.

The chain joins TRBV5-6 to TRBJ1-4; no definite D call. This CDR3 contains 14 residues. The germline V gene encodes CDR1 SGHDT and CDR2 YYEEEE. The V end was cut by 0 bases, the J end by 5 bases, with 8 bases between. The chain's CDR3 is CASSLVGVNEKLFF. The CDR3 DNA follows: TGTGCCAGCAGCTTGGTTGGAGTAAATGAAAAACTGTTTTTT.

In DNA, the CDR3 is TGTGCCAGTACTTGGGGACAGGGTGGTTATGGCTACACCTTC. This translates into CASTWGQGGYGYTF. V and J are TRBV19 and TRBJ1-2; 9 bases are a match to TRBD1. Trimming at V came to 7 bases and at J to 5 bases, leaving 8 bases not matched to a gene. Germline-derived CDR1 and CDR2 are LNHDA and SQIVND (reference sequence). This CDR3 has 14 residues.

The chain links TRBV2 to TRBJ1-3, with D possibly matching TRBD1 (6 bases). The ends were cut back, 8 bases at V and 1 base at J, with 15 bases in the middle. There are 15 residues in the CDR3. Germline CDR1 and CDR2: SNHLY and FYNNEI. This chain's CDR3 is CASLRGTSSGNTIYF. The DNA of the CDR3 is TGTGCCAGCTTAAGGGGGACATCTTCTGGAAACACCATATATTTT.

This rearrangement joins TRBV6-5 to TRBJ2-1; 7 bases are shared with TRBD2. CDR3 length equals 16 residues. From germline, CDR1 is MNHEY and CDR2 SVGAGI. Trimming removed 0 bases from V and 4 bases from J; junction bases left unmatched: 6. Written as DNA, the CDR3 is TGTGCCAGCAGTTACTCGAGGACTAGGGCATACAATGAGCAGTTCTTC. Translation: CASSYSRTRAYNEQFF.

This clone has just a few counts. The rearrangement joins TRBV12-5 to TRBJ2-7; D possibly corresponds to TRBD2 (5 bases). V gave up 2 bases and J gave up 1 base, with 6 bases separating them. Germline V CDR1 and CDR2: LGHNT, FRNRAP. This CDR3 spans 13 amino acids. CDR3 DNA sequence: TGTGCTAGTGGTTTGAGCGGTTCCTACGAGCAGTACTTC. This encodes CASGLSGSYEQYF.